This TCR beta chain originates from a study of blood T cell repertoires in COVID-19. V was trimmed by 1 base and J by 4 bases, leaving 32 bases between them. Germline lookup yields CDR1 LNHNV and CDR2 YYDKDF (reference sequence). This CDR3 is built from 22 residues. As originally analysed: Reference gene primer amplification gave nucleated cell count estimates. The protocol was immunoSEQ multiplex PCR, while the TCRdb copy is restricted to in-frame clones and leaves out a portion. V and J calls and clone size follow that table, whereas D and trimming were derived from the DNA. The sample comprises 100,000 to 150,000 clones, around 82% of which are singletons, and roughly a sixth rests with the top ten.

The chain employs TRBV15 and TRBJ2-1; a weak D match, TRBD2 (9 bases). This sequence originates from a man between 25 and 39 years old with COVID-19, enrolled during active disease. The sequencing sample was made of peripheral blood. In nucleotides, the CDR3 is TGTGCCACCAGCAGAGTATCGGGACAGGAGGATTCGGCGGGAGGGCCTTACAATGAGCAGTTCTTC. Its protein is CATSRVSGQEDSAGGPYNEQFF.